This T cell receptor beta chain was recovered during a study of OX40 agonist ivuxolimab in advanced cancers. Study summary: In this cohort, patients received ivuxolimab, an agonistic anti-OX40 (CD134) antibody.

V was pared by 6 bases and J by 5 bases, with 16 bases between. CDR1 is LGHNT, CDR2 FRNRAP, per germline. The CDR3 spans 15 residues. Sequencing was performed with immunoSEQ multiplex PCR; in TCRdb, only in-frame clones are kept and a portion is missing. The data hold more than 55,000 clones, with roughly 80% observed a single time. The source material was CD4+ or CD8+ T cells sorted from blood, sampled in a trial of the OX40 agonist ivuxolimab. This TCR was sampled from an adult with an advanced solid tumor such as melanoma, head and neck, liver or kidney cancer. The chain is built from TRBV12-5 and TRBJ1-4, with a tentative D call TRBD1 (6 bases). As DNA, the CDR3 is TGTGCTAGTGGCCCCGGACAGCTTTTGAATGAAAAACTGTTTTTT. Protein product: CASGPGQLLNEKLFF. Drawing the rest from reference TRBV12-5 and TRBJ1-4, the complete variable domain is DARVTQTPRHKVTEMGQEVTMRCQPILGHNTVFWYRQTMMQGLELLAYFRNRAPLDDSGMPKDRFSAEMPDATLATLKIQPSEPRDSAVYFCASGPGQLLNEKLFFGSGTQLSVL.